This T cell receptor (beta chain) was obtained from a study of OX40 agonist ivuxolimab in advanced cancers. Study context: Age averaged around 60 years (range roughly 23 to 79), and 70% to 85% were male. Findings of the study overall: Circulating CD4+ and CD8+ T cells showed clonal expansion by week 6 at 0.1 to 3.0 mg/kg. Partial responders treated at 0.1-3.0 mg/kg exhibited clonal expansion among the lowest measured. Relative to CD4+ cells, CD8+ T cells on average had more expanded clones.

A single count supports this clone. Its target is not known. Germline V gene data show CDR1 as SNHLY and CDR2 as FYNNEI. The CDR3 is 13 amino acids. V lost 8 bases to trimming and J lost 1 base, with 8 bases between them. Data came from immunoSEQ multiplex PCR; TCRdb stores just in-frame clones and leaves some out. In the table there are around 69,000 clones, 65% to 90% of which are singletons. V and J are TRBV2 and TRBJ2-2; D is uncertain. This specimen consisted of CD4+ or CD8+ T cells sorted from blood, obtained in a trial of the OX40 agonist ivuxolimab. The clonotype comes from an adult with an advanced solid tumor such as melanoma, head and neck, liver or kidney cancer. The CDR3 protein is CASAAENTGELFF. CDR3 DNA: TGTGCCAGCGCAGCCGAGAACACCGGGGAGCTGTTTTTT.